The present entry profiles one T cell receptor (beta chain) with its context. These data are taken from a study of human T cells and chemical hapten exposure. For the study at large: Upper-back patches of 0.01% DPC were read at 6 days.

The CDR3 contains 15 residues. Germline loops: CDR1 MDHEN, CDR2 SYDVKM. Trimming took 0 bases from V and 1 from J, leaving 9 bases between them. Time point reported: patch test 1, 2 weeks after DPC sensitization. Regarding treatment: therapeutic diphenylcyclopropenone sensitization with weekly scalp DPC. MiXCR, run by TCRdb on the RACE reads, gives a single entry per CDR3 protein. This sample has 65,000 to 80,000 distinct CDR3 sequences, with about 9.4% found just once. The TCR comes from a woman aged 45-59 years with alopecia areata. Some clones in this sample may be carry-over from other donors' samples. This chain connects TRBV28 to TRBJ1-1; D ambiguous. Sequenced material: whole blood, taken in connection with sensitization to the hapten diphenylcyclopropenone (DPC). The CDR3 DNA sequence: TGTGCCAGCAGTTTATGGAGCCCCAAGAACACTGAAGCTTTCTTT. The encoded protein is CASSLWSPKNTEAFF.